This T cell receptor (beta chain) was sequenced in a study of cytomegalovirus exposure and HLA in healthy donors. Study-wide results and limits: When a later analysis compared HLA-associated TCR beta chains with equally common others, the HLA-associated chains turned out to be more clonally expanded and to have lower generation probabilities.

On this clone: Its antigen is unidentified.

Healthy individuals who donated bone marrow served as the donors. Donors counted as nominally healthy when sampled, yet unrecorded immune exposures were likely. 60 Vbeta and 13 Jbeta primers were used in PCR. Original data processing: It was a later analysis that counted about 80 million unique TCR beta chains, of which roughly 10 million were shared. The method was immunoSEQ multiplex PCR; TCRdb's version includes in-frame clones alone and lacks a portion of them. The V and J calls and clone size were taken over from that table, and D and trimming were inferred from the DNA. The sample contains some 160,000 clones, approximately 75% of which appear only once. The length of the CDR3 is 13 residues. Trimming pared 8 bases from V and 8 bases from J, leaving 15 bases between. CDR1 and CDR2 (germline): MNHEY, SMNVEV (reference sequence).

V gene TRBV27 combines with J gene TRBJ1-4; D perhaps matches TRBD1 (6 bases). The sequencing sample was made of PBMCs. The receptor was isolated from a man aged 50-60 years in good health and CMV-seropositive. In DNA, the CDR3 is TGTGCCAGCCGTACAGGGATAGGAGAAAAACTGTTTTTT. Its translation: CASRTGIGEKLFF.